This record concerns one T cell receptor (beta chain) sequence. The length of the CDR3 is 15 residues. Trimming removed 5 bases at V and 0 bases at J, with 12 bases between. From germline, CDR1 is SGHRS and CDR2 YFSETQ. Assay used: immunoSEQ multiplex PCR; TCRdb lists only in-frame clones, some missing. Of 100,000 to 150,000 clones listed, over 80% are singletons. The entry originates in a study of T cell responses to AZD1222 COVID-19 vaccine. This specimen consisted of peripheral blood, obtained on day 0 of AZD1222 vaccination. The clonotype originates from an adult in good health. The chain is built from TRBV5-1 and TRBJ2-1; D not resolved. CDR3 in amino acids: CASRITPFSYNEQFF. In DNA, the CDR3 is TGCGCCAGCAGAATTACGCCTTTCTCCTACAATGAGCAGTTCTTC.